The 30 T cell receptor beta chains below were found in one sample sequenced in a study of blood T cells in healthy people across ages. PCR was performed a second time for about 7 to 11 cycles using a sample-barcoded 5' primer and a J-beta primer mix. MiXCR, run by TCRdb on the 5' RACE reads, gives a single entry per CDR3 protein. The top ten clones hold 15% to 18% of a sample with hundreds of thousands of distinct CDR3 sequences, about 30% of them seen once. The material sequenced was blood. All receptors derive from a woman aged 80 or over in good health.

On this clonotype itself: Given a much more abundant clone one base away, this may be a read error. The DNA for the CDR3 is TGCAGTGCTAGAGATCCGGTCGGCGGCACCTACGAGCAGTACTTC. Translation: CSARDPVGGTYEQYF. J is TRBJ2-7 and V is TRBV20-1, with D unresolved. The CDR3 is 15 residues long. Trimming took off 0 bases at V and 2 bases at J, with 14 bases between the two ends. Per the germline V gene, CDR1 is DFQATT and CDR2 is SNEGSKA (reference sequence).

For this clonotype: Just one base apart from a much larger clone, this may be a read error. The chain combines TRBV5-1 with TRBJ2-5, with 11 bases matching TRBD1. The CDR3 is 15 amino acids. V dropped 4 bases and J dropped 4; count of bases not matched to a gene: 6. The V gene's germline CDR1 is SGHRS and CDR2 YFSETQ. CDR3 bases: TGCGCCAGCAGCCAAGGACAGGGGGCCGGAGAGACCCAGTACTTC. Translated, it gives CASSQGQGAGETQYF.

The chain joins TRBV30 to TRBJ2-3, with a weak D call TRBD2 (6 bases). CDR3 length: 14 amino acids. Germline CDR1 and CDR2: GTSNPN and SVGIG (reference sequence). The V end lost 1 base, the J end lost 6 bases, and 14 bases lay between the germline ends. As DNA, the CDR3 is TGTGCCTGGAGTGAGACCGGGGGATGGGATACGCAGTATTTT. As protein: CAWSETGGWDTQYF.

This clonotype was seen ten or more times. CDR3 sequence: CAISESTRGVGEQFF. The CDR3 DNA sequence: TGTGCCATCAGTGAGTCGACAAGAGGAGTAGGTGAGCAGTTCTTC. The chain recombines TRBV10-3 with TRBJ2-1; D call uncertain. The CDR3 covers 15 residues. Trimming took 0 bases from V and 9 from J, leaving 15 bases between them. CDR1 and CDR2 (germline): ENHRY, SYGVKD.

This clonotype was detected a few times. A much larger clone lies a single base off, so this may be a read error. The rearrangement uses TRBV27 and TRBJ2-5, with D possibly matching TRBD1 (5 bases). CDR1 MNHEY and CDR2 SMNVEV come from the germline V gene (reference sequence). This CDR3 contains 12 residues. The V end was cut by 0 bases, the J end by 11 bases, with 10 bases between. The CDR3 protein is CASSLSPTEQYF. The CDR3 DNA reads TGTGCCAGCAGTTTATCGCCGACAGAGCAGTACTTC.

This clonotype has a handful of counts. This sequence joins TRBV30 and TRBJ1-1; TRBD1 is a possible D gene (6 bases). Germline assignment: CDR1 GTSNPN and CDR2 SVGIG (reference sequence). The CDR3 is made up of 14 amino acids. Trimming left V 5 bases short and J 5 bases short, with 18 bases between. Here the CDR3 DNA reads TGTGCCTGGTCATCAGCAGGGGTTTGGACTGAAGCTTTCTTT. This codes for CAWSSAGVWTEAFF.

With regard to this clonotype: A much larger clone is a single base away; this may be a read error. The rearrangement joins TRBV7-2 to TRBJ2-1; 8 nucleotides agree with TRBD2. The end of the DNA is better explained by TRBJ2-7, so the J call may be wrong. Germline-derived CDR1 and CDR2 are SGHTA and FQGNSA. This CDR3 has 16 residues. CDR3 sequence reads: CASSRGGPRSYNEQYF. The CDR3 nucleotides are TGTGCCAGCTCTCGGGGGGGGCCTCGCTCCTACAATGAGCAGTACTTC.

V is TRBV15 and J is TRBJ2-1, with 10 bases identical to TRBD2. V was clipped by 0 bases and J by 13 bases; unmatched bases: 9. This CDR3 contains 15 residues. The germline gives CDR1 LNHNV, CDR2 YYDKDF (reference sequence). The CDR3 spells CATSRDTSGKETQFF. CDR3 nucleotide sequence: TGTGCCACCAGCAGAGACACTAGCGGGAAGGAGACCCAGTTCTTC. Together with reference TRBV15 and TRBJ2-1, the CDR3 gives the full variable domain: DAMVIQNPRYQVTQFGKPVTLSCSQTLNHNVMYWYQQKSSQAPKLLFHYYDKDFNNEADTPDNFQSRRPNTSFCFLDIRSPGLGDTAMYLCATSRDTSGKETQFFGPGTRLTVL.

In this sample, this clonotype turned up many times. DNA for the CDR3: TGTGCCAGCAGCTTAGACGGACAGGGGGCGGCCGATACGCAGTATTTT. It translates to CASSLDGQGAADTQYF. The genes are TRBV11-3 and TRBJ2-3; 11 nucleotides line up with TRBD1. The V gene's germline CDR1 is SGHNT and CDR2 YENEEA. V lost 0 bases and J lost 6; bases outside the gene matches: 5. CDR3 length: 16 amino acids.

The CDR3 nucleotides are TGTGCCAGCACCCTCCGTGTTCTGATGAACACTGAAGCTTTCTTT. This translates into CASTLRVLMNTEAFF. V is TRBV7-2 and J is TRBJ1-1, with D unclear. The CDR3 is 15 residues long. Germline V gene sequence: CDR1 SGHTA, CDR2 FQGNSA. V was shortened by 7 bases and J by 0 bases, with 15 bases between the two germline ends.

Worth noting for this clonotype: This may come from a read error, since a much larger clone is one base off. This chain connects TRBV6-2 or TRBV6-3 to TRBJ2-7; no clear D gene. V dropped 6 bases and J dropped 7 bases, with 10 bases sitting between them. Per the germline V gene, CDR1 is MNHEY and CDR2 is SVGEGT. The CDR3 spans 11 residues. In DNA form, the CDR3 reads TGTGCCAGCAGGCTGCATTTGGAGCAGTACTTC. Protein product: CASRLHLEQYF.

Only a few counts were recorded for this clonotype. CDR3 sequence: CASSSQGLGEAFF. The CDR3 DNA reads TGCGCCAGCAGCTCGCAGGGGTTGGGTGAAGCTTTCTTT. The chain joins TRBV5-1 to TRBJ1-1; possibly TRBD1 for D (6 bases). The V end was cut by 3 bases, the J end by 7 bases, with 13 bases between. The CDR3 totals 13 residues. Germline values: CDR1 SGHRS, CDR2 YFSETQ.

The chain joins TRBV28 to TRBJ1-3; 8 nucleotides align to TRBD1. V dropped 3 bases and J dropped 0; count of bases not matched to a gene: 7. This CDR3 comprises 17 residues. Per germline, CDR1 MDHEN and CDR2 SYDVKM. CDR3: CASSFFQGAPSGNTIYF. In nucleotides, the CDR3 is TGTGCCAGCAGTTTTTTTCAGGGGGCACCCTCTGGAAACACCATATATTTT.

The chain joins TRBV7-2 to TRBJ2-5; no definite D call. The CDR3 runs 13 residues. Trimming cost V 3 bases and J 5 bases, with 10 bases left between them. CDR1 is SGHTA and CDR2 is FQGNSA in the germline V gene. CDR3 sequence reads: CASSFEGFETQYF. CDR3 coding DNA: TGTGCCAGCAGCTTCGAAGGGTTCGAGACCCAGTACTTC.

The chain carries TRBV7-9 and TRBJ1-2, with D maybe TRBD1 (5 bases). Germline-derived CDR1 and CDR2 are SEHNR and FQNEAQ (reference sequence). V was trimmed by 5 bases and J by 3 bases, leaving 28 bases between them. This CDR3 has 19 residues. The DNA for the CDR3 is TGTGCCAGCAGCCCGACCGTGGGGCTAGTACAGCGCCGGCACTATGGCTACACCTTC. Residues: CASSPTVGLVQRRHYGYTF. Variable domain in full (rest from reference TRBV7-9 and TRBJ1-2): DTGVSQNPRHKITKRGQNVTFRCDPISEHNRLYWYRQTLGQGPEFLTYFQNEAQLEKSRLLSDRFSAERPKGSFSTLEIQRTEQGDSAMYLCASSPTVGLVQRRHYGYTFGSGTRLTVV.

The genes are TRBV11-2 and TRBJ1-2; D is unresolved. The V end lost 0 bases, the J end lost 7 bases, and 12 bases lay between the germline ends. In germline, CDR1 is SGHAT, CDR2 FQNNGV. This CDR3 is 14 amino acids long. CDR3 in amino acids: CASSLDLSYSGYTF. CDR3 sequence (DNA): TGTGCCAGCAGCTTAGATCTTAGCTACTCTGGCTACACCTTC.

Points on this clonotype: A much larger clone lies a single base off, so this may be a read error. The chain links TRBV20-1 to TRBJ2-1; D is undetermined. The CDR3 is 15 amino acids. Trimming removed 0 bases at V and 3 bases at J, with 12 bases between. CDR1 and CDR2 from the germline V gene are DFQATT and SNEGSKA (reference sequence). Here the CDR3 reads CSARDWVGRYNEQFF. For the CDR3, the DNA is TGCAGTGCTAGAGATTGGGTAGGGCGCTACAATGAGCAGTTCTTC.

This clonotype was detected a few times. It may be a read error: a sequence one base away is much more abundant. V and J are TRBV28 and TRBJ2-5, with D perhaps matching TRBD2 (6 bases). Germline V gives CDR1 MDHEN, CDR2 SYDVKM. V lost 6 bases, J lost 2 bases, and 13 bases lay in between. This CDR3 is built from 14 residues. The CDR3 protein is CASRAGLKQETQYF. CDR3 sequence (DNA): TGTGCCAGCAGGGCGGGACTTAAGCAAGAGACCCAGTACTTC.

Details on this clonotype: Just one base apart from a much larger clone, this may be a read error. This sequence joins TRBV12-3 or TRBV12-4 and TRBJ2-5; 7 positions match TRBD1. The DNA end favors TRBJ2-7, so the J call may be wrong. CDR3 length: 15 residues. CDR3 amino acids: CARSISGQHTYEQYF. CDR3 bases: TGTGCCCGCAGTATCTCGGGACAGCATACCTACGAGCAGTACTTC.

This clonotype was seen repeatedly, ten times or more. The J gene is TRBJ2-3, the V gene TRBV5-1; maybe TRBD2 (6 bases). The germline CDR1 and CDR2 sequences are SGHRS and YFSETQ. This CDR3 comprises 15 residues. Trimming removed 4 bases at V and 3 bases at J, with 15 bases between. The CDR3 sequence is CASSADYRRTDTQYF. CDR3 DNA sequence: TGCGCCAGCAGCGCGGACTATCGGAGGACAGATACGCAGTATTTT.

This clonotype was observed at least ten times. The rearrangement links TRBV6-1 to TRBJ2-5, with D possibly TRBD2 on 6 matching bases. Trimming shortened V by 7 bases and J by 5 bases, and 14 bases separated the two germline ends. The CDR3 is made up of 13 amino acids. Germline assignment: CDR1 MNHNS and CDR2 SASEGT. The CDR3 spells CASTMTGRETQYF. The CDR3 nucleotides are TGTGCCAGCACCATGACTGGGAGGGAGACCCAGTACTTC.

The rearrangement joins TRBV5-1 to TRBJ2-7; D is uncertain. The germline CDR1 and CDR2 sequences are SGHRS and YFSETQ. Deletions cut 3 bases from V and 4 bases from J, with 11 bases between. CDR3 length: 13 residues. The CDR3, as DNA: TGCGCCAGCAGCTACGGAAGGGAATACGAGCAGTACTTC. This gives the protein CASSYGREYEQYF.

In its sample, this clonotype was seen a few times. This chain links TRBV12-3 or TRBV12-4 with TRBJ1-5; 9 positions match TRBD1. This CDR3 is built from 15 residues. Unmatched junction bases numbered 4, after V lost 7 bases and J lost 0 bases. CDR3 amino acids: CASTLTGGSNQPQHF. CDR3 nucleotide sequence: TGTGCCAGCACCTTGACAGGGGGTAGCAATCAGCCCCAGCATTTT.

The rearrangement links TRBV5-1 to TRBJ2-5; no clear D. This CDR3 contains 13 residues. The V gene's germline CDR1 is SGHRS and CDR2 YFSETQ. With 3 bases removed from V and 3 bases from J, the gap between germline ends came to 9 bases. CDR3 sequence (DNA): TGCGCCAGCAGCTCTCACCCGGAAGAGACCCAGTACTTC. Translated: CASSSHPEETQYF.

The chain combines TRBV7-3 with TRBJ2-1; 10 bases align to TRBD2. The germline gives CDR1 SGHTA, CDR2 FQGTGA. The CDR3 sequence is 15 residues long. Losses at the gene ends were 5 bases for V and 8 bases for J; bases not matched to a gene: 9. The CDR3 DNA reads as TGTGCCAGCAGCATAGCAGCGGGGGGGCAGGATGAGCAGTTCTTC. Protein product: CASSIAAGGQDEQFF.

This clonotype was seen ten or more times. This clone may be a read error of a much larger clone one base away. V usage is TRBV11-2 and J usage is TRBJ2-1, with D perhaps TRBD2 (7 bases). The last part of the DNA fits TRBJ2-7 better; the J call may be wrong. The CDR3 has 17 residues. CDR1 and CDR2 from the germline V gene are SGHAT and FQNNGV. The CDR3 DNA reads as TGTGCCAGCAGTATTGTCCGGGGAGGGGGTCCGGACAATGAGCAGTACTTC. Its translation is CASSIVRGGGPDNEQYF.

This clonotype came up many times. The gene calls are TRBV12-3 or TRBV12-4 and TRBJ1-6; 7 nucleotides match TRBD1. J was trimmed by 6 bases and V by 5 bases; bases with no gene match: 7. The CDR3 extends over 15 amino acids. For the CDR3, the DNA is TGTGCCAGCAGTCCCGGGACAGTTTTTAATTCACCCCTCCACTTT. Translation: CASSPGTVFNSPLHF.

In regard to this clonotype: Given a much more abundant clone one base away, this may be a read error. The chain carries TRBV20-1 and TRBJ1-1; D is uncertain. The CDR3 sequence is 14 residues long. Per germline, CDR1 DFQATT and CDR2 SNEGSKA (reference sequence). V lost 2 bases and J lost 0, with 10 bases in between. The chain's CDR3 is CSARSDDMNTEAFF. DNA for the CDR3: TGCAGTGCTAGATCAGACGACATGAACACTGAAGCTTTCTTT.

This clonotype was picked up many times. CDR3 coding DNA: TGCAGCGTTGAGAAGGGCATGAACACTGAAGCTTTCTTT. This translates into CSVEKGMNTEAFF. The chain combines TRBV29-1 with TRBJ1-1; D is unresolved. The CDR3 runs to 13 residues. CDR1 and CDR2 from the germline V gene are SQVTM and ANQGSEA. V was cut by 3 bases and J by 0 bases, with 8 bases left in between.

This clonotype showed up many times. V and J are TRBV15 and TRBJ1-6; a weak D match, TRBD1 (6 bases). The CDR3 totals 13 residues. V shed 4 bases and J shed 9 bases, with 10 bases lying between them. CDR1 LNHNV and CDR2 YYDKDF come from the germline V gene (reference sequence). In nucleotides, the CDR3 is TGTGCCACCAGCAATACAGGGAGTTCACCCCTCCACTTT. Translation gives CATSNTGSSPLHF.